This note documents a single TCR beta chain sequence. The clone's antigen remains unknown. Base qualities are missing; no much larger clone stands one base away. This entry belongs to a study of Ad26.COV2.S vaccination and SARS-CoV-2 variants (dated by TCRdb to about 2021). With regard to the full study: Vaccine-arm donors came from COV1001, a multicentre, randomized, double-blind, placebo-controlled phase I-IIa trial of Ad26.COV2.S in healthy adults. Ad26.COV2.S was given intramuscularly at 5x10^10 or 1x10^11 viral particles, as a single shot or as two shots 56 days apart. Sequencing of the TCRbeta repertoire served to evaluate the specificity and breadth of SARS-CoV-2-reactive T cell receptors following Ad26.COV2.S vaccination. The TCR-sequenced set comprised about 32 samples: approximately 19 Ad26.COV2.S vaccine recipients, 5 placebo recipients and 8 SARS-CoV-2 convalescent individuals. Participants in the trial were split at random into five groups of five each, receiving low-dose or high-dose Ad26.COV2.S once or twice, or else placebo on both occasions. Investigators did not know the trial group allocation while performing experiments and assessing outcomes. Study-level results and caveats: After vaccination, substantial breadth of spike-specific CD8+ and CD4+ T cell responses was reported. The authors noted that total T cell responses may have been underestimated by the TCR breadth and depth analyses. Spike-specific TCR breadth was higher in Ad26.COV2.S recipients than in placebo recipients (P = 0.0014). Comparing responses between vaccine doses or regimens was not something the study was powered to do. Vaccine and placebo recipients had comparable non-spike TCR breadth, which fits with the vaccine containing only spike.

TCRbeta CDR3 regions were sequenced with the immunoSEQ Assay. After extraction, genomic DNA underwent amplification by bias-controlled multiplex PCR, followed by high-throughput sequencing. Per the authors' processing: To quantify the absolute abundance of each unique TCRbeta CDR3 region, sequences were collapsed and filtered. T cell fraction was estimated by normalizing TCRbeta template counts to usable DNA, with usable DNA measured through amplification of reference genes found in all nucleated cells. Repertoire TCRs were annotated as SARS-CoV-2-specific when V gene, CDR3 amino acid sequence and J gene were exactly matched to a known reactive TCR set. The reference SARS-CoV-2 TCR set was derived from MIRA and filtered for enrichment in COVID-19-positive ImmuneCODE repertoires, a step that removed public or cross-reactive TCRs. Using the MIRA antigens, annotated TCRs were further analysed by specific ORF or by position within an ORF. Breadth was defined as annotated unique rearrangements over total unique productive rearrangements; depth was the summed frequency of those rearrangements. TCR breadth was compared between groups using two-sided Wilcoxon rank-sum tests. TCRdb's version of the immuneACCESS table is confined to in-frame rearrangements and falls short of the full clone set. An unresolved V gene accounts for under half of the shortfall where checked; the remainder is of unknown origin. The V and J calls and clone size come from that table; D and trimming were worked out from the DNA. The sample table holds some 420,000 clones, of which more than 75% were seen once. 3.6% of the sample rests with the top ten.

Taken with the paper, the label for treatment or condition translates to: around 19 received Ad26.COV2.S at low or high dose, single or two shots; about 5 received placebo; per-sample allocation not given. For vaccine and placebo recipients, repertoires were sequenced using samples collected on day 63 after the first injection. Between 29 July and 7 August 2020, Cohort 1b enrolled fewer than 30 adults aged 18-55 years at one site in Boston, USA. Ad26.COV2.S consisted of a replication-incompetent adenovirus type 26 vector by which a prefusion-stabilized SARS-CoV-2 spike protein from the original Wuhan strain was expressed. The sample here was peripheral blood, taken in a trial of Ad26.COV2.S vaccine versus placebo. The origin of this receptor is a person between 18 and 65 years old who received the Ad26.COV2.S COVID-19 vaccine or a placebo.

Here the CDR3 is given as CASSQPGQGRNEQYF. The nucleotide sequence is given as TGCGCCAGCAGCCAGCCGGGACAGGGGAGGAACGAGCAGTACTTC. The chain uses TRBV4-1 and TRBJ2-7, with 10 bases aligning to TRBD1. Per the germline V gene, MGHRA is the CDR1 and YSYEKL is the CDR2. V trim: 3 bases; J trim: 5 bases; unmatched bases: 7. The CDR3 starts with the cysteine, ends with the phenylalanine, and has 15 residues. This entry keeps only the CDR3 DNA: 45 bases, framed from base 1.